This TCR beta chain was documented in a study of blood T cell repertoires in COVID-19. Germline lookup yields CDR1 SEHNR and CDR2 FQNEAQ (reference sequence). The V and J ends lost 8 bases and 4 bases respectively, with 30 bases between them. This CDR3 has 19 amino acids. Recruited during active infection, patients (from Seattle) were subsequently followed longitudinally. Source study methods: Amplification with reference gene primers provided the estimates of nucleated cell counts. TCRdb's table, derived via immunoSEQ multiplex PCR, lists solely in-frame clones and lacks some. The DNA was the basis for D and trimming; V, J and clone size are from that table. The sample lists 150,000 to 180,000 clones, 70% to 90% seen once, with 0.55% to 0.75% in the top ten.

The rearrangement links TRBV7-9 to TRBJ2-1; a possible D gene is TRBD2 (5 bases). Sequencing was performed on peripheral blood. This receptor was identified in a man in his fifties or sixties with COVID-19, enrolled during active disease. The CDR3 region is CASPPSPAVVSSDYNEQFF. The CDR3 DNA is TGTGCCAGCCCACCAAGCCCAGCGGTGGTTTCGAGCGATTACAATGAGCAGTTCTTC. Combining the CDR3 with reference TRBV7-9 and TRBJ2-1 gives the whole variable domain DTGVSQNPRHKITKRGQNVTFRCDPISEHNRLYWYRQTLGQGPEFLTYFQNEAQLEKSRLLSDRFSAERPKGSFSTLEIQRTEQGDSAMYLCASPPSPAVVSSDYNEQFFGPGTRLTVL.